This is a list of T cell receptor beta chains from one sample in a study of blood T cell repertoires in COVID-19. The table came from immunoSEQ multiplex PCR; TCRdb's copy has only in-frame clones and leaves some out. The sample records 130,000 or so clones, approximately 88% being singletons. Source material: peripheral blood. All receptors come from a man between 65 and 85 years old with active COVID-19. The CDR3 runs from the conserved cysteine through the conserved F or W. The D gene is left open where the match is weak. Clone size is stated in some rows and not others, as once, few, many or a class when expanded.

>TRBJ1-1|-|-|TRBV18
CASSPGQLVYTEAFF
TGTGCCAGCTCACCAGGGCAGTTGGTGTACACTGAAGCTTTCTTT
>TRBJ2-3|-|-|TRBV7-9
CASSPTGRPSHTDTQYF
TGTGCCAGCAGCCCAACCGGACGGCCTAGCCACACAGATACGCAGTATTTT
>TRBJ2-7|once|-|TRBV11-2
CASSLVRGIGSEQYF
TGTGCCAGCAGCTTAGTACGGGGGATAGGTAGCGAGCAGTACTTC
>TRBJ2-7|-|-|TRBV15
CATSRDLSGSYEQYF
TGTGCCACCAGCAGAGATTTAAGCGGATCCTACGAGCAGTACTTC
>TRBJ2-1|once|-|TRBV28
CASAVAVPEQFF
TGTGCCAGTGCAGTAGCGGTCCCTGAGCAGTTCTTC
>TRBJ1-2|-|-|TRBV6-2/TRBV6-3
CASSYRGTGYGYTF
TGTGCCAGCAGTTACAGGGGTACCGGGTATGGCTACACCTTC
>TRBJ2-6|-|-|TRBV6-5
CASSRGTSGANVLTF
TGTGCCTCCTCCCGGGGTACCTCTGGGGCCAACGTCCTGACTTTC
>TRBJ1-4|-|-|TRBV20-1
CSAKRDYELFF
TGCAGTGCCAAACGGGATTATGAACTGTTTTTT
>TRBJ2-7|-|-|TRBV7-9
CASSPTTSYEQYF
TGTGCCAGCAGCCCCACAACCTCCTACGAGCAGTACTTC
>TRBJ1-1|-|-|TRBV7-9
CASSLGGGAPTEAFF
TGTGCCAGCAGCTTAGGTGGGGGCGCCCCCACTGAAGCTTTCTTT
>TRBJ2-3|-|-|TRBV11-3
CASSLHSGEEGTDTQYF
TGTGCCAGCAGCTTACATTCGGGAGAGGAGGGCACAGATACGCAGTATTTT
>TRBJ2-1|-|TRBD2|TRBV7-3
CASSSLAGDEQFF
TGTGCCAGCAGCTCACTAGCGGGCGATGAGCAGTTCTTC
>TRBJ1-2|-|-|TRBV28
CASSPSWTDGYTF
TGTGCCAGCAGTCCGTCGTGGACAGATGGCTACACCTTC
>TRBJ2-7|-|-|TRBV27
CASGGTAQYEQYF
TGTGCCAGCGGCGGGACAGCCCAATACGAGCAGTACTTC
>TRBJ2-1|once|-|TRBV30
CACSPSVSYNEQFF
TGTGCGTGTTCTCCCAGTGTCTCCTACAATGAGCAGTTCTTC
>TRBJ1-2|-|TRBD1|TRBV5-6
CASSLITGGGYGYTF
TGTGCCAGCAGCTTGATAACAGGGGGTGGCTATGGCTACACCTTC
>TRBJ2-7|-|TRBD2|TRBV19
CASSIEGAGSAYEQYF
TGTGCCAGTAGTATTGAGGGAGCGGGAAGTGCCTACGAGCAGTACTTC
>TRBJ2-7|-|TRBD1|TRBV28
CASRDTGGAGEQYF
TGTGCCAGCAGGGATACAGGGGGTGCAGGCGAGCAGTACTTC
>TRBJ2-7|-|-|TRBV27
CASSFRGLGHEQYF
TGTGCCAGCAGTTTCAGGGGCCTCGGGCACGAGCAGTACTTC
>TRBJ1-6|-|TRBD1|TRBV7-2
CASSGGQRNSPLHF
TGTGCCAGCAGCGGGGGACAGAGGAATTCACCCCTCCACTTT
>TRBJ2-7|-|-|TRBV28
CASSFGSGDEQYF
TGTGCCAGCAGTTTCGGGAGTGGAGACGAGCAGTACTTC
>TRBJ1-1|-|-|TRBV18
CASSPAGYSSIIAFF
TGTGCCAGCTCACCGGCGGGTTACTCTTCAATCATAGCTTTCTTT
>TRBJ2-1|-|TRBD2|TRBV19
CASSSSGTTYNEQFF
TGTGCCAGTAGTTCTAGCGGGACGACCTACAATGAGCAGTTCTTC
>TRBJ1-1|once|-|TRBV9
CASSPQGTEAFF
TGTGCCAGCAGCCCCCAGGGGACTGAAGCTTTCTTT
>TRBJ2-1|-|-|TRBV14
CASTPTSLHNEQFF
TGTGCCAGCACCCCGACATCCTTGCACAATGAGCAGTTCTTC
>TRBJ2-1|-|TRBD1|TRBV6-5
CASLQGASNEQFF
TGTGCCAGTTTACAGGGGGCGAGCAATGAGCAGTTCTTC
>TRBJ1-5|-|-|TRBV5-8
CASSLNVGQSYGQPQHF
TGTGCCAGCAGCTTAAACGTAGGACAGTCCTACGGTCAGCCCCAGCATTTT
>TRBJ2-1|-|TRBD2|TRBV9
CASSLRTSGREQFF
TGTGCCAGCAGCTTAAGGACTAGCGGTCGTGAGCAGTTCTTC
>TRBJ2-5|-|-|TRBV19
CASSIGQGRQETQYF
TGTGCCAGTAGTATCGGGCAGGGTAGACAAGAGACCCAGTACTTC
>TRBJ2-1|-|TRBD2|TRBV28
CASSSSSSGRAYEQFF
TGTGCCAGCAGTTCCAGTTCTAGCGGGAGAGCATATGAGCAGTTCTTC
>TRBJ2-1|-|TRBD2|TRBV30
CAWKRGVYNEQFF
TGTGCCTGGAAGCGGGGTGTCTACAATGAGCAGTTCTTC
>TRBJ2-1|-|TRBD2|TRBV6-1
CASSEVSGSGEQFF
TGTGCCAGCAGTGAGGTTAGCGGGAGCGGTGAGCAGTTCTTC
>TRBJ2-7|-|TRBD1|TRBV11-2
CASSEETGGSYEQYF
TGTGCCAGCAGCGAGGAGACAGGGGGCTCCTACGAGCAGTACTTC
>TRBJ2-3|-|-|TRBV4-3
CASSQDRGTSTDTQYF
TGCGCCAGCAGCCAAGATCGCGGTACTAGCACAGATACGCAGTATTTT
>TRBJ1-2|-|-|TRBV28
CASTKYQGGPGYTF
TGTGCCAGCACGAAATATCAGGGTGGTCCCGGCTACACCTTC
>TRBJ2-7|-|TRBD2|TRBV5-4
CASSLAGSGRYEQYF
TGTGCCAGCAGCTTGGCGGGTAGCGGGCGATACGAGCAGTACTTC
>TRBJ1-6|-|TRBD1|TRBV4-1
CASSPTGGRSPLHF
TGCGCCAGCAGTCCTACAGGGGGCAGGTCACCCCTCCACTTT
>TRBJ2-7|-|TRBD2|TRBV5-6
CASSFSGRPPYEQYF
TGTGCCAGCAGCTTTAGCGGGAGGCCCCCCTACGAGCAGTACTTC
>TRBJ1-1|few|-|TRBV7-9
CASSPLTEAFF
TGTGCCAGCAGCCCCCTCACTGAAGCTTTCTTT
>TRBJ2-3|once|-|TRBV12-3/TRBV12-4
CASSLRVDTQYF
TGTGCCAGCAGTCTCAGGGTGGATACGCAGTATTTT
>TRBJ2-3|-|-|TRBV10-3
CAITSGIEGDTQYF
TGTGCCATCACCTCCGGAATAGAGGGAGATACGCAGTATTTT
>TRBJ2-6|-|TRBD2|TRBV24-1
CATSSPLAGRDGANVLTF
TGTGCCACCAGTAGCCCCCTAGCGGGAAGGGATGGGGCCAACGTCCTGACTTTC
>TRBJ2-7|-|-|TRBV6-5
CASSYGQLSYEQYF
TGTGCCAGCAGCTATGGACAGTTGTCCTACGAGCAGTACTTC
>TRBJ1-5|-|-|TRBV28
CASSFGGFSNQPQHF
TGTGCCAGCAGCTTTGGGGGGTTTAGCAATCAGCCCCAGCATTTT
>TRBJ2-2|-|-|TRBV10-3
CAISSGNTGELFF
TGTGCCATCAGTTCGGGGAACACCGGGGAGCTGTTTTTT
>TRBJ2-1|few|-|TRBV5-4
CASSQPGSSYNEQFF
TGTGCCAGCAGCCAGCCCGGGAGCTCCTACAATGAGCAGTTCTTC
>TRBJ2-2|once|-|TRBV19
CASSSRQGRAGELFF
TGTGCCAGTAGTAGCCGACAGGGGAGGGCCGGGGAGCTGTTTTTT
>TRBJ2-7|few|TRBD1|TRBV10-1
CASSSRQGDPYEQYF
TGCGCCAGCAGTAGCCGACAGGGGGACCCCTACGAGCAGTACTTC